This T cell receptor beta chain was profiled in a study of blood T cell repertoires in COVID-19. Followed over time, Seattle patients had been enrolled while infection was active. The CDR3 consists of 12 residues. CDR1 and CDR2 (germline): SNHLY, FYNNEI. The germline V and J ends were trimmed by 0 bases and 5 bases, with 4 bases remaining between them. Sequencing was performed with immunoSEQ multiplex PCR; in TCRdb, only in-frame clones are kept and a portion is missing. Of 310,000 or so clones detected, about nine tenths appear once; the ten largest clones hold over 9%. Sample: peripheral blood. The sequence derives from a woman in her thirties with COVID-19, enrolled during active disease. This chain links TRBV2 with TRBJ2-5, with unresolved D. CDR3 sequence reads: CASSEARETQYF. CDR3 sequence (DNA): TGTGCCAGCAGTGAAGCGCGGGAGACCCAGTACTTC.